What follows are 17 T cell receptor beta chains derived from one specimen sequenced in a study of T-cell memory formation after mild COVID-19. TCRdb re-called the 5' RACE reads through MiXCR, storing one row per CDR3 protein. The sample holds around 200,000 distinct CDR3 sequences; about 18% are singletons and the top ten take roughly 3.8%. The sequencing sample was made of PBMCs or a T cell subset sorted from them (not recorded which). The receptors come from a man aged 18 to 35 who had mild COVID-19 (a few samples of this study predate the infection). Cell type and time point are not known.

There are a few counts of this clonotype. V usage is TRBV7-9 and J usage is TRBJ1-4; D might be TRBD1 (6 bases). CDR3 length equals 14 residues. Looked up from germline, CDR1 is SEHNR and CDR2 is FQNEAQ (reference sequence). V dropped 7 bases and J dropped 8 bases, with 17 bases sitting between them. CDR3: CASTGRGGGEKLFF. Here the CDR3 DNA reads TGTGCCAGCACCGGAAGGGGGGGAGGCGAAAAACTGTTTTTT.

This clonotype turned up a few times. The rearrangement uses TRBV19 and TRBJ1-6, with D perhaps matching TRBD1 (5 bases). The CDR3 contains 12 residues. V lost 2 bases and J lost 13, with 9 bases in between. The germline CDR1 and CDR2 sequences are LNHDA and SQIVND (reference sequence). The CDR3 loop reads CASSIREGPLHF. The CDR3 DNA reads TGTGCCAGTAGTATACGGGAGGGGCCCCTCCACTTT.

The chain carries TRBV20-1 and TRBJ1-2; D uncertain. Germline lookup yields CDR1 DFQATT and CDR2 SNEGSKA (reference sequence). V lost 1 base, J lost 3 bases, and 12 bases lay in between. This CDR3 contains 14 residues. In DNA, the CDR3 is TGCAGTGCTAGAGGCCAGACTAGGGACTATGGCTACACCTTC. Protein sequence: CSARGQTRDYGYTF.

This chain connects TRBV7-9 to TRBJ2-3, with 9 bases aligning to TRBD1. With V trimmed by 5 bases and J by 4 bases, 7 bases remained unmatched. Per germline, CDR1 SEHNR and CDR2 FQNEAQ (reference sequence). This CDR3 contains 15 residues. The chain's CDR3 is CASSPGQGGADTQYF. DNA for the CDR3: TGTGCCAGCAGCCCGGGACAGGGTGGAGCAGATACGCAGTATTTT.

The chain employs TRBV4-1 and TRBJ2-3; D ambiguous. Trimming cost V 0 bases and J 0 bases, with 13 bases left between them. The germline V gene has CDR1 MGHRA and CDR2 YSYEKL. The CDR3 totals 17 residues. The DNA of the CDR3 is TGCGCCAGCAGCCAAGATGGCACCCCGGGTAGCACAGATACGCAGTATTTT. It specifies CASSQDGTPGSTDTQYF.

This clonotype was counted a few times. The rearrangement links TRBV29-1 to TRBJ2-3, with 15 bases matching TRBD2. Germline-derived CDR1 and CDR2 are SQVTM and ANQGSEA. After removal of 7 bases from V and 1 base from J, the junction contained 3 bases not matched to a gene. The CDR3 sequence is 15 residues long. CDR3 amino acids: CSAGTSGGRTDTQYF. The DNA of the CDR3 is TGCAGCGCCGGGACTAGCGGGGGGCGCACAGATACGCAGTATTTT.

V and J are TRBV7-2 and TRBJ1-2; tentatively, D is TRBD1 (5 bases). V lost 3 bases, J lost 3 bases, and 11 bases lay in between. This CDR3 contains 14 residues. CDR1 is SGHTA and CDR2 is FQGNSA in the germline V gene. CDR3 bases: TGTGCCAGCAGCTTTTACGGGGGGGACTATGGCTACACCTTC. The encoded protein is CASSFYGGDYGYTF.

This clonotype was seen a few times. The chain links TRBV7-8 to TRBJ2-3; weak D call: TRBD2 (5 bases). The CDR3 runs to 14 residues. The germline CDR1 and CDR2 sequences are SGHVS and FQNEAQ. Trimming cost V 5 bases and J 6 bases, with 15 bases left between them. CDR3 protein: CASSPEGRGDTQYF. The CDR3 bases are TGTGCCAGCAGCCCCGAGGGTCGCGGGGATACGCAGTATTTT.

The rearrangement links TRBV7-2 to TRBJ2-4; D unresolved. The V gene's germline CDR1 is SGHTA and CDR2 FQGNSA. V lost 0 bases and J lost 0, with 9 bases in between. The CDR3 is made up of 16 amino acids. The CDR3 is CASSLANPLAKNIQYF. The CDR3 DNA reads TGTGCCAGCAGCTTAGCAAACCCCCTAGCCAAAAACATTCAGTACTTC.

This clonotype was found a few times. The CDR3 here is CASSFWLGDPGREHTDTQYF. CDR3 nucleotides: TGTGCCAGCAGCTTTTGGTTGGGAGACCCCGGGCGGGAGCACACAGATACGCAGTATTTT. This sequence joins TRBV7-8 and TRBJ2-3, with 7 bases identical to TRBD2. The trim removed 3 bases at V and 2 bases at J, leaving 20 bases unmatched. Germline CDR1 and CDR2: SGHVS and FQNEAQ. This CDR3 contains 20 residues.

This clonotype was picked up a small number of times. V and J are TRBV20-1 and TRBJ2-5; no clear D gene. Germline CDR1 DFQATT, CDR2 SNEGSKA (reference sequence). CDR3 size: 11 residues. CDR3 amino acids: CSPRVGETQYF. The CDR3 DNA sequence: TGCAGCCCTAGGGTCGGAGAGACCCAGTACTTC.

This clonotype was found many times. J is TRBJ2-5 and V is TRBV7-9; no reliable D call. Trimming took off 5 bases at V and 2 bases at J, with 12 bases between the two ends. Germline loops: CDR1 SEHNR, CDR2 FQNEAQ (reference sequence). The CDR3 sequence is 14 residues long. The CDR3 region is CASSADWRQETQYF. DNA of the CDR3: TGTGCCAGCAGCGCCGACTGGAGACAAGAGACCCAGTACTTC.

V and J are TRBV6-1 and TRBJ1-1; D is unclear. The ends were cut back, 0 bases at V and 5 bases at J, with 13 bases in the middle. Per the germline V gene, CDR1 is MNHNS and CDR2 is SASEGT. The CDR3 has 15 amino acids. The CDR3 is CASSEATPRRTEAFF. CDR3 in DNA: TGTGCCAGCAGTGAAGCGACACCACGGCGAACTGAAGCTTTCTTT.

In this sample, this clonotype turned up a few times. This rearrangement joins TRBV20-1 to TRBJ1-2, with TRBD1 as a possible D gene (5 bases). There are 13 residues in the CDR3. V lost 7 bases, J lost 1 base, and 13 bases lay in between. CDR1 is DFQATT and CDR2 is SNEGSKA in the germline V gene (reference sequence). The CDR3 region has the DNA TGCAGTGTGGTAAGACAGAATAACTATGGCTACACCTTC. It specifies CSVVRQNNYGYTF.

This clonotype was recorded a few times. The chain employs TRBV18 and TRBJ1-2; D perhaps matches TRBD1 (5 bases). Trimming left V 3 bases short and J 3 bases short, with 11 bases between. CDR3 length: 14 residues. The V gene's germline CDR1 is KGHSH and CDR2 LQKENI. CDR3: CASSPGTGYYGYTF. The CDR3 DNA follows: TGTGCCAGCTCACCCGGGACGGGGTACTATGGCTACACCTTC.

The chain couples TRBV29-1 to TRBJ2-5; 9 positions agree with TRBD2. The CDR3 is made up of 15 amino acids. Unmatched junction bases numbered 7, after V lost 3 bases and J lost 2 bases. CDR1 and CDR2 from the germline V gene are SQVTM and ANQGSEA. This CDR3 is CSVERGGRVQETQYF. CDR3 DNA: TGCAGCGTTGAGCGGGGGGGCCGGGTACAAGAGACCCAGTACTTC.

This sequence joins TRBV6-5 and TRBJ2-3; 9 nucleotides agree with TRBD2. Germline V CDR1 and CDR2: MNHEY, SVGAGI. After removal of 6 bases from V and 4 bases from J, the junction contained 14 bases not matched to a gene. The CDR3 totals 17 residues. CDR3 amino acids: CASSHTWGGGAPDTQYF. CDR3 DNA: TGTGCCAGCAGCCACACTTGGGGCGGGGGGGCTCCAGATACGCAGTATTTT.